A selection of T cell receptor beta chains follows, all from one sample in a study of spatial heterogeneity in lung cancer. MiXCR, run by TCRdb on the 5' RACE reads, gives a single entry per CDR3 protein. The profile shows some 120,000 distinct CDR3 sequences, 10% to 15% of them singletons. This specimen consisted of PBMCs, obtained at follow-up. The receptors derive from a male donor with early-stage non-small cell lung cancer. The CDR3 runs from the conserved cysteine through the conserved F or W. A D gene is named only where the DNA matches it firmly. Size values are once, few and many counts, or a class for expanded clones, and some rows have none.

d_gene,abundance,j_gene,v_gene,CDR3aa,CDR3nt
TRBD1,-,TRBJ1-4,TRBV7-6,CASRASSGTGREKLFF,TGTGCCAGCAGAGCGTCGTCCGGGACAGGGAGGGAAAAACTGTTTTTT
-,few,TRBJ2-2,TRBV10-2,CASATATPGELFF,TGCGCCAGCGCTACGGCTACGCCCGGGGAGCTGTTTTTT
-,many,TRBJ1-5,TRBV28,CASKPRASESQPQHF,TGTGCCAGCAAACCCCGGGCCTCGGAGAGTCAGCCCCAGCATTTT
TRBD1,-,TRBJ2-3,TRBV12-3/TRBV12-4,CASRQGGRDTDTQYF,TGTGCCAGCAGACAGGGGGGCCGAGACACAGATACGCAGTATTTT
-,-,TRBJ1-5,TRBV7-8,CASSPFQGNQPQHF,TGTGCCAGCAGCCCATTCCAGGGGAATCAGCCCCAGCATTTT
TRBD1,many,TRBJ2-7,TRBV27,CASSSRDSSYEQYF,TGTGCCAGCAGTTCCCGGGACAGCTCCTACGAGCAGTACTTC
TRBD2,few,TRBJ2-7,TRBV3-1,CASSPGTSVAYEQYF,TGTGCCAGCAGCCCTGGGACTAGCGTGGCCTACGAGCAGTACTTC
-,many,TRBJ2-7,TRBV12-3/TRBV12-4,CASSLRGPASYEQYF,TGTGCCAGCAGTTTAAGGGGACCCGCGTCTTACGAGCAGTACTTC
-,many,TRBJ2-3,TRBV29-1,CSVENGYTDTQYF,TGCAGCGTTGAGAACGGTTACACAGATACGCAGTATTTT
-,few,TRBJ1-2,TRBV6-5,CATGDPGPPYGYTF,TGTGCCACCGGAGATCCAGGGCCCCCCTATGGCTACACCTTC
TRBD2,few,TRBJ2-3,TRBV20-1,CSAPTSGGRDTQYF,TGCAGTGCCCCGACTAGCGGGGGACGAGATACGCAGTATTTT
-,few,TRBJ1-2,TRBV5-6,CASSRFSTGTYGYTF,TGTGCCAGCAGCCGCTTCTCCACCGGGACCTATGGCTACACCTTC
-,-,TRBJ2-5,TRBV6-5,CASRDGPDTQYF,TGTGCCAGCAGAGACGGTCCCGATACCCAGTACTTC
TRBD2,many,TRBJ2-1,TRBV28,CASRNSGAYNEQFF,TGTGCCAGCAGGAATAGCGGGGCCTACAATGAGCAGTTCTTC
-,few,TRBJ2-2,TRBV7-9,CASSLRRTNTGELFF,TGTGCCAGCAGCTTACGGCGGACTAACACCGGGGAGCTGTTTTTT
TRBD1,many,TRBJ2-7,TRBV5-5,CASSGAGQGKGQYF,TGTGCCAGCAGTGGGGCGGGACAGGGGAAAGGGCAGTACTTC
TRBD1,once,TRBJ2-3,TRBV15,CATSKDRVPDTQYF,TGTGCCACCAGCAAGGACAGGGTCCCAGATACGCAGTATTTT
TRBD1,few,TRBJ2-6,TRBV5-4,CASSLRQGTGANVLTF,TGTGCCAGCAGCCTGAGACAGGGTACTGGGGCCAACGTCCTGACTTTC
TRBD1,few,TRBJ2-7,TRBV3-1,CASSLGQFYEQYF,TGTGCCAGCAGCCTGGGACAGTTCTACGAGCAGTACTTC
-,few,TRBJ2-3,TRBV7-2,CASSLALVGGADTQYF,TGTGCCAGCAGCTTAGCTTTGGTTGGGGGGGCTGATACGCAGTATTTT
-,-,TRBJ2-4,TRBV20-1,CSAPGQARIAKNIQYF,TGCAGTGCTCCCGGGCAGGCGAGGATAGCCAAAAACATTCAGTACTTC
-,-,TRBJ1-6,TRBV6-5,CASSYLKGNSPLHF,TGTGCCAGCAGTTACTTGAAGGGAAATTCACCCCTCCACTTT
TRBD2,-,TRBJ2-5,TRBV24-1,CATSERGAWETQYF,TGTGCCACCAGTGAGCGGGGGGCTTGGGAGACCCAGTACTTC
TRBD2,few,TRBJ2-3,TRBV18,CASALAGGTDTQYF,TGTGCCAGCGCCCTAGCGGGGGGAACAGATACGCAGTATTTT
TRBD1,-,TRBJ2-5,TRBV19,CASSIAKGQGLETQYF,TGTGCCAGTAGTATCGCAAAGGGACAGGGATTGGAGACCCAGTACTTC
-,many,TRBJ1-2,TRBV29-1,CSASSQGFYGYTF,TGCAGCGCCTCTTCACAGGGCTTCTATGGCTACACCTTC
TRBD2,few,TRBJ2-1,TRBV5-6,CASSPGGLAGVFSYNEQFF,TGTGCCAGCAGCCCGGGAGGACTAGCGGGGGTTTTCTCCTACAATGAGCAGTTCTTC
-,-,TRBJ1-2,TRBV12-3/TRBV12-4,CASSLFVYGYTF,TGTGCCAGCAGTTTATTTGTCTATGGCTACACCTTC
-,-,TRBJ2-5,TRBV12-3/TRBV12-4,CASSLYSTGIETQYF,TGTGCCAGCAGTTTGTACTCCACCGGTATAGAGACCCAGTACTTC
TRBD1,many,TRBJ2-7,TRBV5-1,CASSITGTGGATRPEQYF,TGCGCCAGCAGCATAACCGGGACAGGGGGCGCGACGCGGCCTGAGCAGTACTTC
-,many,TRBJ2-7,TRBV4-1,CASSRIKGTSYEQYF,TGCGCCAGCAGCCGTATCAAAGGGACCAGCTACGAGCAGTACTTC
TRBD1,many,TRBJ2-4,TRBV6-2/TRBV6-3,CASSSFSMGQNKNIQYF,TGTGCCAGCAGTTCCTTTAGCATGGGACAGAACAAAAACATTCAGTACTTC
-,few,TRBJ1-3,TRBV7-2,CASSNRLWGTSNF,TGTGCCAGCAGCAACCGCTTGTGGGGGACGAGTAATTTT
-,many,TRBJ1-1,TRBV7-9,CASSQFPNQAFF,TGTGCCAGCAGCCAATTCCCGAATCAAGCTTTCTTT
TRBD1,-,TRBJ2-1,TRBV6-5,CASSPAQGAPDNEQFF,TGTGCCAGCAGTCCCGCTCAGGGGGCGCCCGACAATGAGCAGTTCTTC
-,-,TRBJ2-5,TRBV28,CASYNAGGRTQYF,TGTGCCAGTTACAATGCAGGCGGCCGGACCCAGTACTTC